The clone carrying this T cell receptor beta chain was counted at least ten times. Its antigen is unidentified. TCRdb reanalysed the 5' RACE reads using MiXCR and keeps one entry per CDR3 protein. The sample yields over 50,000 distinct CDR3 sequences, 8.2% seen once. These data belong to a study of early T cells in non-severe SARS-CoV-2 infection. Unmatched junction bases numbered 6, after V lost 6 bases and J lost 5 bases. CDR3 length: 13 residues. Looked up from germline, CDR1 is MNHNS and CDR2 is SASEGT. General study findings and limits: Comparison of clonotypes with VDJdb favored anti-spike CD8 responses while missing private and CD4 specificities.

This TCR was recovered from an adult who was a healthcare worker with PCR-confirmed SARS-CoV-2 infection or an uninfected control (not recorded which). The chain combines TRBV6-1 with TRBJ1-1; TRBD1 matches at 7 bases. Material for sequencing was whole blood. The CDR3 loop is CASSRDSLTEAFF. CDR3 sequence (DNA): TGTGCCAGCAGCCGGGACAGTTTGACTGAAGCTTTCTTT.